This is a list of T cell receptor beta chains from one sample in a study of cytomegalovirus exposure and HLA in healthy donors. The protocol was immunoSEQ multiplex PCR, while the TCRdb copy is restricted to in-frame clones and leaves out a portion. The table shows about 130,000 clones, with about 78% occurring only once. Material: PBMCs. Receptors were obtained from a human donor in good health. Both conserved end residues are part of each CDR3. The D gene is left open where the match is weak. Clone size, where shown, is once, few, many, or a class for clones that have expanded.

>TRBJ2-2|.|TRBV27|.
CASFAHPRTGELFF
TGTGCCAGCTTTGCCCACCCGAGGACCGGGGAGCTGTTTTTT
>TRBJ1-4|.|TRBV4-3|.
CASSQDGRDNEKLFF
TGCGCCAGCAGCCAAGATGGGAGAGACAATGAAAAACTGTTTTTT
>TRBJ2-7|TRBD2|TRBV7-8|.
CASSPRTSGIYEQYF
TGTGCCAGCAGCCCCCGGACTAGCGGAATCTACGAGCAGTACTTC
>TRBJ1-2|TRBD1|TRBV5-1|.
CASSLRRTGGDGYTF
TGCGCCAGCAGCTTGCGTCGGACAGGCGGGGATGGCTACACCTTC
>TRBJ1-1|.|TRBV2|.
CASSEATHTEAFF
TGTGCCAGCAGTGAAGCTACTCACACTGAAGCTTTCTTT
>TRBJ1-3|TRBD1|TRBV9|.
CASSSRRDRAGNTIYF
TGTGCCAGCAGCAGTCGAAGGGACAGGGCGGGAAACACCATATATTTT
>TRBJ1-6|.|TRBV27|few
CASKQGSYNSPLHF
TGTGCCAGCAAACAGGGTTCCTATAATTCACCCCTCCACTTT
>TRBJ2-3|TRBD1|TRBV5-1|.
CASSDRVLSDTQYF
TGCGCCAGCAGCGACAGGGTTTTGTCAGATACGCAGTATTTT
>TRBJ2-3|.|TRBV9|.
CASSVGLAQGMDTQYF
TGTGCCAGCAGCGTAGGTCTGGCGCAGGGAATGGATACGCAGTATTTT
>TRBJ1-3|.|TRBV30|.
CASRTGSYSTIYF
TGTGCCTCTAGGACGGGGAGTTACAGCACCATATATTTT
>TRBJ2-7|TRBD1|TRBV5-5|.
CASSLAAGQAYEQYF
TGTGCCAGCAGCCTGGCGGCGGGACAGGCCTACGAGCAGTACTTC
>TRBJ2-7|.|TRBV29-1|.
CSVAPRPGSYEQYF
TGCAGCGTTGCCCCTAGACCAGGGTCCTACGAGCAGTACTTC
>TRBJ1-2|.|TRBV2|.
CASSEEFGDIYGYTF
TGTGCCAGCAGTGAAGAGTTCGGGGACATCTATGGCTACACCTTC
>TRBJ1-1|.|TRBV7-2|.
CASSLARGWPMTEAFF
TGTGCCAGCAGCTTAGCCAGGGGTTGGCCGATGACTGAAGCTTTCTTT
>TRBJ1-2|TRBD1|TRBV6-5|.
CASSTTGHYGYTF
TGTGCCAGCAGTACGACAGGGCATTATGGCTACACCTTC
>TRBJ2-1|.|TRBV5-1|.
CASSSGSSYNEQFF
TGCGCCAGCAGCTCGGGAAGCTCCTACAATGAGCAGTTCTTC
>TRBJ2-3|.|TRBV10-3|.
CAISGQASTDTQYF
TGTGCCATCAGTGGACAGGCGAGCACAGATACGCAGTATTTT
>TRBJ2-5|.|TRBV6-6|.
CATRQAVQETQYF
TGTGCCACAAGACAGGCAGTCCAAGAGACCCAGTACTTC
>TRBJ2-3|TRBD1|TRBV6-1|.
CASSVFSVTGDITDAQYF
TGTGCCAGCAGTGTCTTTTCAGTGACAGGGGATATCACAGATGCGCAGTATTTT
>TRBJ1-1|.|TRBV6-5|few
CASSEYSYTEAFF
TGTGCCAGCAGTGAATACAGTTATACTGAAGCTTTCTTT
>TRBJ1-5|.|TRBV10-1|.
CASSESEPGGYSNQPQHF
TGCGCCAGCAGTGAGTCGGAGCCGGGGGGATATAGCAATCAGCCCCAGCATTTT
>TRBJ2-3|TRBD2|TRBV9|.
CASSVRLAGGSDTQYF
TGTGCCAGCAGCGTCCGACTAGCGGGGGGGTCAGATACGCAGTATTTT
>TRBJ1-2|.|TRBV30|.
CAWSPTGGIIYGYTF
TGTGCCTGGAGTCCCACCGGGGGTATCATCTATGGCTACACCTTC
>TRBJ1-2|TRBD1|TRBV19|.
CASTRQGLFYGYTF
TGTGCCTCGACTAGACAGGGATTATTCTATGGCTACACCTTC
>TRBJ2-3|TRBD2|TRBV5-8|.
CASSLLGGSGVTDTQYF
TGTGCCAGCAGCCTGTTGGGTGGTAGCGGGGTCACAGATACGCAGTATTTT
>TRBJ2-5|.|TRBV11-2|.
CASSSGGVGGETQYF
TGTGCCAGCAGCTCAGGAGGTGTTGGGGGGGAGACCCAGTACTTC
>TRBJ2-5|.|TRBV6-1|few
CASSEAAAGVRETQYF
TGTGCCAGCAGTGAAGCGGCCGCAGGGGTCCGGGAGACCCAGTACTTC
>TRBJ1-1|.|TRBV5-8|few
CASSLARNTEAFF
TGTGCCAGCAGCTTGGCCAGGAACACTGAAGCTTTCTTT
>TRBJ2-7|TRBD1|TRBV6-5|.
CASSFNRGHGEQYF
TGTGCCAGCAGTTTCAACAGGGGGCACGGCGAGCAGTACTTC
>TRBJ2-7|TRBD1|TRBV27|.
CASSLSGTAYEQYF
TGTGCCAGCAGTTTATCGGGGACAGCCTACGAGCAGTACTTC
>TRBJ1-5|.|TRBV18|.
CASSPQGSGGNQPQHF
TGTGCCAGCTCACCACAGGGTTCGGGGGGCAATCAGCCCCAGCATTTT
>TRBJ2-7|TRBD1|TRBV5-6|.
CASSFPFGTAYEQYF
TGTGCCAGCAGCTTTCCTTTTGGGACAGCCTACGAGCAGTACTTC
>TRBJ2-2|TRBD1|TRBV11-2|.
CASSPRDRNTGELFF
TGTGCCAGCAGCCCAAGGGACAGGAACACCGGGGAGCTGTTTTTT
>TRBJ2-1|.|TRBV5-4|.
CASPAFGGVADEQFF
TGTGCCAGCCCAGCTTTCGGGGGAGTAGCCGATGAGCAGTTCTTC
>TRBJ2-7|.|TRBV28|once
CASSLSRVSDEQYF
TGTGCCAGCAGTTTGTCGAGGGTCAGCGACGAGCAGTACTTC
>TRBJ2-7|TRBD1|TRBV2|.
CASRPPGLRDRAYEQYF
TGTGCCAGCAGGCCCCCAGGGCTCCGGGACAGAGCCTACGAGCAGTACTTC
>TRBJ1-1|.|TRBV6-1|.
CASSGQANTEAFF
TGTGCCAGCAGTGGACAGGCTAACACTGAAGCTTTCTTT
>TRBJ2-7|.|TRBV5-4|.
CASSSRERLMREQYF
TGTGCCAGCAGCTCCCGGGAGAGACTAATGAGGGAGCAGTACTTC
>TRBJ2-1|.|TRBV6-5|once
CASSSLALGYNEQFF
TGTGCCAGCAGCTCGCTAGCTTTGGGCTACAATGAGCAGTTCTTC
>TRBJ2-3|.|TRBV11-1|.
CASSLGELLITDTQYF
TGTGCCAGCAGCTTAGGAGAGCTACTCATCACAGATACGCAGTATTTT
>TRBJ2-7|TRBD1|TRBV4-2|.
CASSHSLGQGYEQYF
TGTGCCAGCAGCCATTCTCTGGGACAGGGCTACGAGCAGTACTTC
>TRBJ2-1|.|TRBV6-5|.
CASSYSRGGLHEQFF
TGTGCCAGCAGTTACTCCAGGGGAGGGCTTCATGAGCAGTTCTTC
>TRBJ2-5|TRBD2|TRBV10-1|.
CASPDPLAGGPGGTQYF
TGCGCCAGCCCCGACCCACTAGCGGGAGGGCCGGGGGGGACCCAGTACTTC
>TRBJ2-3|TRBD1|TRBV6-5|.
CASRSGTGFTDTQYF
TGTGCCAGCAGATCCGGGACAGGCTTCACAGATACGCAGTATTTT
>TRBJ1-5|.|TRBV5-1|.
CASSLLGRPNQPQHF
TGCGCCAGCAGCTTGTTAGGGAGGCCTAATCAGCCCCAGCATTTT